These T cell receptor beta chains were read from a single sample in a study of CD8 T cells in ankylosing spondylitis. One entry per CDR3 protein results from TCRdb running MiXCR on the 5' RACE reads. Among about 440,000 distinct CDR3 sequences, roughly 17% were seen once, and the ten largest hold 1%. The material sequenced was blood, either unsorted or a sorted T cell fraction (not recorded which). These receptors originate from a male donor with ankylosing spondylitis. Each CDR3 is given with its conserved first and last residue. A D gene is named only where the DNA matches it firmly. Only part of the rows carry a size: once, few, many, or a class if the clone is expanded.

TRBV4-1	TRBJ2-2	.	15	many	CASSRLDLGPGELFF	TGCGCCAGCAGCCGACTAGACTTGGGCCCCGGGGAGCTGTTTTTT
TRBV10-3	TRBJ1-5	TRBD1	14	few	CAISKQGADQPQHF	TGTGCCATCAGTAAACAGGGGGCGGATCAGCCCCAGCATTTT
TRBV4-2	TRBJ1-3	TRBD1	18	few	CASSQDRVGQGLGNTIYF	TGTGCCAGCAGCCAAGATCGGGTGGGACAGGGATTGGGAAACACCATATATTTT
TRBV24-1	TRBJ2-5	TRBD1	15	.	CATSDMGQGVETQYF	TGTGCCACCAGTGATATGGGACAGGGGGTGGAGACCCAGTACTTC
TRBV2	TRBJ2-7	TRBD1	15	few	CASTRAGTGGYEQYF	TGTGCCAGCACTAGAGCCGGGACAGGGGGCTACGAGCAGTACTTC
TRBV30	TRBJ1-5	.	15	.	CAWSVGLPGNQPQHF	TGTGCCTGGAGTGTGGGGCTACCGGGCAATCAGCCCCAGCATTTT
TRBV5-6	TRBJ1-5	.	15	few	CASSLAGQNNQPQHF	TGTGCCAGCAGCTTGGCGGGACAAAACAATCAGCCCCAGCATTTT
TRBV7-8	TRBJ2-3	.	14	few	CASTEGTSTDTQYF	TGTGCCAGCACCGAAGGGACTTCCACAGATACGCAGTATTTT
TRBV7-6	TRBJ1-4	.	14	.	CASSLGGPNEKLFF	TGTGCCAGCAGCTTAGGAGGGCCTAATGAAAAACTGTTTTTT
TRBV20-1	TRBJ2-2	.	13	.	CSAYGSGTGELFF	TGCAGTGCCTACGGGAGCGGCACCGGGGAGCTGTTTTTT
TRBV24-1	TRBJ2-7	.	13	.	CATSDSGNYEQYF	TGTGCCACCAGTGATTCGGGCAACTACGAGCAGTACTTC